The source of this TCR beta chain is a study of CD8+ T cells in alopecia areata. This clone was seen only once. The authors extracted RNA and reverse transcribed it into cDNA as the sequencing template. The table came from immunoSEQ multiplex PCR; TCRdb's copy has only in-frame clones and leaves some out. Altogether around 110,000 clones are present, roughly 84% being singletons, with the ten largest covering over 20%. Trimming pared 2 bases from V and 4 bases from J, leaving 18 bases between. The CDR3 contains 16 residues. The germline CDR1 and CDR2 sequences are SGHDT and YYEEEE. The treatment denotes: oral pan-JAK inhibitor, 5-10 mg twice daily.

This sequence was found in a human donor with alopecia areata. This specimen was CD8+ T cells sorted from blood, taken at week 24, from a patient treated with tofacitinib. The V call is TRBV5-6, the J call TRBJ1-2, with a tentative D call TRBD1 (6 bases). CDR3 protein: CASSFLFGQQAYGYTF. CDR3 coding DNA: TGTGCCAGCAGCTTCCTTTTTGGACAGCAGGCCTATGGCTACACCTTC.